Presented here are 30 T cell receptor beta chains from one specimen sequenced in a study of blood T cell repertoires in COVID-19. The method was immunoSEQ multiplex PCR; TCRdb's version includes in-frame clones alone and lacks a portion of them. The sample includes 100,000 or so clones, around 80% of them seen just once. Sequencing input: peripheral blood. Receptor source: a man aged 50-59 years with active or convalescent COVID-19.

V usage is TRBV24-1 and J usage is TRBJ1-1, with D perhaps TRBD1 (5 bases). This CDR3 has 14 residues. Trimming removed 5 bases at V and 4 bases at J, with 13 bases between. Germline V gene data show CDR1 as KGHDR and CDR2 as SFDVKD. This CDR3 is CATSGGREVTEAFF. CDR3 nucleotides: TGTGCCACCAGTGGAGGCAGGGAGGTCACTGAAGCTTTCTTT.

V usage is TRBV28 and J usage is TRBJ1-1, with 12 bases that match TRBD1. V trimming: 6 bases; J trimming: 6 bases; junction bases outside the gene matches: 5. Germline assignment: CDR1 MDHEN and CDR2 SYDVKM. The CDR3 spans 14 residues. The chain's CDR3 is CASRGGQGAAEAFF. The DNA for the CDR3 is TGTGCCAGCAGAGGGGGACAGGGGGCTGCTGAAGCTTTCTTT.

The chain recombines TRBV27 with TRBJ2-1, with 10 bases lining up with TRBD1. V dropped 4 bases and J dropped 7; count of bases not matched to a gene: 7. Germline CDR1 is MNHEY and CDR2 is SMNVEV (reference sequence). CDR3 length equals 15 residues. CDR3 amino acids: CASSSEDRGRNEQFF. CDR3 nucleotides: TGTGCCAGCAGTTCAGAGGACAGGGGGAGGAATGAGCAGTTCTTC.

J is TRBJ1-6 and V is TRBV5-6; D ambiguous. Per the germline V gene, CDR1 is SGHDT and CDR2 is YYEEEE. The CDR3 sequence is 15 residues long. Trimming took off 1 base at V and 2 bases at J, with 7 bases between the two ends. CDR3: CASSLRGPYNSPLHF. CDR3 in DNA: TGTGCCAGCAGCTTGCGAGGGCCCTATAATTCACCCCTCCACTTT. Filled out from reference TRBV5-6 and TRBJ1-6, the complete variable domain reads DAGVTQSPTHLIKTRGQQVTLRCSPKSGHDTVSWYQQALGQGPQFIFQYYEEEERQRGNFPDRFSGHQFPNYSSELNVNALLLGDSALYLCASSLRGPYNSPLHFGNGTRLTVT.

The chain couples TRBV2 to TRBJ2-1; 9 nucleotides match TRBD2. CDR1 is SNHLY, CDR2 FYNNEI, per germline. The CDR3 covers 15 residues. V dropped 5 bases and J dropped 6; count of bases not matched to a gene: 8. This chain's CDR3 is CASSTGTSTVNEQFF. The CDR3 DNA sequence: TGTGCCAGCAGTACAGGGACTAGCACGGTCAATGAGCAGTTCTTC. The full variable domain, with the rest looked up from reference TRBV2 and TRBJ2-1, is EPEVTQTPSHQVTQMGQEVILRCVPISNHLYFYWYRQILGQKVEFLVSFYNNEISEKSEIFDDQFSVERPDGSNFTLKIRSTKLEDSAMYFCASSTGTSTVNEQFFGPGTRLTVL.

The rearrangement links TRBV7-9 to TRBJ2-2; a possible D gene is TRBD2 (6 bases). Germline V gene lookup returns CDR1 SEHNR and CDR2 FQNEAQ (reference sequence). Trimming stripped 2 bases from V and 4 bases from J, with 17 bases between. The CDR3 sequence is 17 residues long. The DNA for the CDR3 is TGTGCCAGCAGCTTAATAGGCCGGGGAGGTGCCACCGGGGAGCTGTTTTTT. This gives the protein CASSLIGRGGATGELFF.

The CDR3 DNA follows: TGTGCCACCAGTGACGCTGGAGAGGAAAGCACAGATACGCAGTATTTT. Translation: CATSDAGEESTDTQYF. V and J are TRBV24-1 and TRBJ2-3; the D is unclear. Per the germline V gene, CDR1 is KGHDR and CDR2 is SFDVKD. This CDR3 has 16 residues. The germline V and J ends were trimmed by 4 bases and 0 bases, with 13 bases remaining between them.

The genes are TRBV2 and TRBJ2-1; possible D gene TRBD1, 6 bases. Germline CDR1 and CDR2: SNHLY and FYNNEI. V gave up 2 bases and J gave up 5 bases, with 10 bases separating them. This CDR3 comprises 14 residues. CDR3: CASSEWDIHNEQFF. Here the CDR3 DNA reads TGTGCCAGCAGTGAATGGGACATACACAATGAGCAGTTCTTC.

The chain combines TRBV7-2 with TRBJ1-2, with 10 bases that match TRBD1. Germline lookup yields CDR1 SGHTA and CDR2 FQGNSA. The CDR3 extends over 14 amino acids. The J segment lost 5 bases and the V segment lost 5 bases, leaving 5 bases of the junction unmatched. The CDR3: CASSPGQGRYGYTF. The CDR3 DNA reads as TGTGCCAGCAGCCCGGGACAGGGGAGGTATGGCTACACCTTC.

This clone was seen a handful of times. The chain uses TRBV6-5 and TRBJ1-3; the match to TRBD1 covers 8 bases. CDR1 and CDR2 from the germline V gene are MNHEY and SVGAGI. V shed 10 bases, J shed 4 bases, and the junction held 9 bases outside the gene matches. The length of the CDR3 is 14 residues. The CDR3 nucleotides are TGTGCCACCTCAGACAGGGGCTACGGAAACACCATATATTTT. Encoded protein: CATSDRGYGNTIYF.

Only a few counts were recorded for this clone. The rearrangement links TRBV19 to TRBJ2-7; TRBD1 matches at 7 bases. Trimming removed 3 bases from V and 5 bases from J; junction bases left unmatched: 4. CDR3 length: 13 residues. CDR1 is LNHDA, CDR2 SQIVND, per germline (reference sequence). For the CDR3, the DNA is TGTGCCAGTAGTATTGTAGGGGGCCACGAGCAGTACTTC. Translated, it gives CASSIVGGHEQYF.

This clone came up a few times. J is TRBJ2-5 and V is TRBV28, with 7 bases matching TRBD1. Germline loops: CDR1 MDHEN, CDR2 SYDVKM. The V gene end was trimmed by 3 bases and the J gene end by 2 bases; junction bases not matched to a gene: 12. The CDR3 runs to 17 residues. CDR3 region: CASSFFGAGGVQETQYF. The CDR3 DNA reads TGTGCCAGCAGTTTTTTTGGGGCAGGGGGAGTACAAGAGACCCAGTACTTC.

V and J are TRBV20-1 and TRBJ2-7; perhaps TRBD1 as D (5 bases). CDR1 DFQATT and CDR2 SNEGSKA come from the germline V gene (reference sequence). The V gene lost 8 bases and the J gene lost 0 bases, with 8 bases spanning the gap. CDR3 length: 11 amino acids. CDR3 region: CSRGSSYEQYF. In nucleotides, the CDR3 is TGCAGTAGGGGTAGCTCCTACGAGCAGTACTTC.

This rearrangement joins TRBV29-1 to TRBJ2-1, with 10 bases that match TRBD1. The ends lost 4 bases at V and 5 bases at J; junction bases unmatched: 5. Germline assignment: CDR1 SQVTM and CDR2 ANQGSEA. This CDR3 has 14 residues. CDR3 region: CSVAWGQGNNEQFF. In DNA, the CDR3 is TGCAGCGTTGCCTGGGGACAGGGGAACAATGAGCAGTTCTTC.

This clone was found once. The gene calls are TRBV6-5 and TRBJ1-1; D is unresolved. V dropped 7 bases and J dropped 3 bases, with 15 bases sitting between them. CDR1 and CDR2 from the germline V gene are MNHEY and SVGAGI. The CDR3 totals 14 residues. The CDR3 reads CASTHQDGDTEAFF. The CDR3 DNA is TGTGCCAGCACCCACCAGGACGGGGACACTGAAGCTTTCTTT.

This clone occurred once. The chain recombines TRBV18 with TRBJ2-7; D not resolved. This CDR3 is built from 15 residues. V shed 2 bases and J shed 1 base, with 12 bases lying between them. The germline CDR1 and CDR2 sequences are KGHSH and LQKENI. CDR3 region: CASSPSLSRSYEQYF. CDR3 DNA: TGTGCCAGCTCACCATCATTGAGCCGATCCTACGAGCAGTACTTC.

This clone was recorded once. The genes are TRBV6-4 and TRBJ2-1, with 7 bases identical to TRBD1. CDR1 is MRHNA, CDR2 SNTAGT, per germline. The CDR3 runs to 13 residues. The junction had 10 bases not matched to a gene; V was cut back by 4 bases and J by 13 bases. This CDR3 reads CASSAEDRNSQFF. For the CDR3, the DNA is TGTGCCAGCAGTGCCGAGGACAGGAATAGTCAGTTCTTC.

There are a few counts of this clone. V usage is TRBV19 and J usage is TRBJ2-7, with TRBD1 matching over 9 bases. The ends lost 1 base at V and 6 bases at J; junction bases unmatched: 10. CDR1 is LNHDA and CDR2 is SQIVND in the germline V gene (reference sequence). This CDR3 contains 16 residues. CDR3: CASSIVPGQGPVEQYF. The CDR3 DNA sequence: TGTGCCAGTAGTATAGTTCCGGGACAGGGACCGGTCGAGCAGTACTTC. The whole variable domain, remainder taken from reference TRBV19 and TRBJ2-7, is DGGITQSPKYLFRKEGQNVTLSCEQNLNHDAMYWYRQDPGQGLRLIYYSQIVNDFQKGDIAEGYSVSREKKESFPLTVTSAQKNPTAFYLCASSIVPGQGPVEQYFGPGTRLTVT.

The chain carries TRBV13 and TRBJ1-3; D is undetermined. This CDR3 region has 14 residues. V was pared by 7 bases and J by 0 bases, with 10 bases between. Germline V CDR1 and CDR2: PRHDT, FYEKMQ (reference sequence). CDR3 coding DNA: TGTGCCAGCAACCGCCGGGGCTCTGGAAACACCATATATTTT. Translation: CASNRRGSGNTIYF.

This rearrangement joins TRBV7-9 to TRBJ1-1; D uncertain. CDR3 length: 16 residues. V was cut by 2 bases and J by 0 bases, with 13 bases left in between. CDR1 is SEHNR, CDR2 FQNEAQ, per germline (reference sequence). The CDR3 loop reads CASSLSQAGMNTEAFF. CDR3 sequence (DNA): TGTGCCAGCAGCTTATCCCAGGCTGGCATGAACACTGAAGCTTTCTTT.

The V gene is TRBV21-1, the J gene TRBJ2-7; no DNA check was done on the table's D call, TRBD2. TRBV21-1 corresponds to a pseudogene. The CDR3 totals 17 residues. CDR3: CASSGTSGGRSSYEQYV. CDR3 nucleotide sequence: TGTGCCAGCAGTGGGACTAGCGGGGGGCGGAGCTCCTACGAGCAGTACGTC.

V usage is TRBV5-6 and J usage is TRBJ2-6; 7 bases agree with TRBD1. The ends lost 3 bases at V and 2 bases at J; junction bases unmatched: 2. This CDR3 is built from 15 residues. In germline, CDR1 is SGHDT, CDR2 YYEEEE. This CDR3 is CASSYRGTGANVLTF. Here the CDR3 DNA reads TGTGCCAGCAGCTACAGGGGAACTGGGGCCAACGTCCTGACTTTC.

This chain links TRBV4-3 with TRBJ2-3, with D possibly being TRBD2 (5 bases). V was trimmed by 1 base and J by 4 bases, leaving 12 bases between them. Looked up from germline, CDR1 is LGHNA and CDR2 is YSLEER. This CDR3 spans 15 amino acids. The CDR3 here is CASSQGGSAADTQYF. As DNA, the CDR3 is TGCGCCAGCAGCCAAGGAGGGTCAGCGGCAGATACGCAGTATTTT.

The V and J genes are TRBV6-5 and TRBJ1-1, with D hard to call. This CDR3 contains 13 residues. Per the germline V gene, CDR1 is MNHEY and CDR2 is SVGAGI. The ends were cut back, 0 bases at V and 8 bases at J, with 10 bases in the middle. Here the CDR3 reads CASSYSRAPEAFF. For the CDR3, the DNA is TGTGCCAGCAGTTACTCGAGGGCACCCGAAGCTTTCTTT.

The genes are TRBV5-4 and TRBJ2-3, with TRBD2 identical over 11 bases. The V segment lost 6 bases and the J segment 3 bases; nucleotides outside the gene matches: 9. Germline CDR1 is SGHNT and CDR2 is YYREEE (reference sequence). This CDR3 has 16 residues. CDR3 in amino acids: CASTTTSGGGTDTQYF. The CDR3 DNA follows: TGTGCCAGCACCACCACTAGCGGGGGAGGGACAGATACGCAGTATTTT.

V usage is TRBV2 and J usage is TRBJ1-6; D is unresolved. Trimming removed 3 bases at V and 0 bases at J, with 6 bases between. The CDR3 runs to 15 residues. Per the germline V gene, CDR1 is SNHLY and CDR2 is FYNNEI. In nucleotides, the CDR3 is TGTGCCAGCAGTGACGGGAGCTCCTATAATTCACCCCTCCACTTT. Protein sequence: CASSDGSSYNSPLHF.

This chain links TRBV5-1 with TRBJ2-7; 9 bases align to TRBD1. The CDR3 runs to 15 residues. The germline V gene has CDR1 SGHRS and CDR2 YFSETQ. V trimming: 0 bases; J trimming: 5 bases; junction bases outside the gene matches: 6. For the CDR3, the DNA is TGCGCCAGCAGCTTGGAGGACAGGGGCGTCGACGAGCAGTACTTC. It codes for CASSLEDRGVDEQYF.

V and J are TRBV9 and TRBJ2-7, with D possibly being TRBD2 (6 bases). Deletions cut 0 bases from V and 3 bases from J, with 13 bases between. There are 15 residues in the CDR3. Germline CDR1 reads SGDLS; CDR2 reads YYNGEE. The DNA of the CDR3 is TGTGCCAGCAGCGTAGATCGGACGGACTACTACGAGCAGTACGTC. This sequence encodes CASSVDRTDYYEQYV.

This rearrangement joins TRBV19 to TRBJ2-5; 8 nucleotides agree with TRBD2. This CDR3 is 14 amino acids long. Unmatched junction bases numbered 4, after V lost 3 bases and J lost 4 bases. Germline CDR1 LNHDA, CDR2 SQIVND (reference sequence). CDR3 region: CASSMAGGLETQYF. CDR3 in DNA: TGTGCCAGTAGTATGGCGGGGGGATTAGAGACCCAGTACTTC. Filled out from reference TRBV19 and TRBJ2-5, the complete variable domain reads DGGITQSPKYLFRKEGQNVTLSCEQNLNHDAMYWYRQDPGQGLRLIYYSQIVNDFQKGDIAEGYSVSREKKESFPLTVTSAQKNPTAFYLCASSMAGGLETQYFGPGTRLLVL.

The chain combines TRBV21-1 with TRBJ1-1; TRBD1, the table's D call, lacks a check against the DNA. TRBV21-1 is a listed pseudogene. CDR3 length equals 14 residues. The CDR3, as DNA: TGTGCCAGCAGCAGAAGGGGAATACGGACTGAAGCTTTCTTT. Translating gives CASSRRGIRTEAFF.